Listed below are T cell receptor beta chains from one sample, sequenced in a study of T cell responses to AZD1222 COVID-19 vaccine. The protocol was immunoSEQ multiplex PCR, while the TCRdb copy is restricted to in-frame clones and leaves out a portion. The sample shows about 85,000 clones, over 80% of them seen only once. The sample consisted of peripheral blood, taken on day 0 of AZD1222 vaccination. The receptors shown here come from an adult in good health. CDR3s include the opening cysteine and the closing phenylalanine or tryptophan. D genes are given only for firm matches. Clone size is not always given. Where it is, it says once, few, many or a class for expanded clones.

v_gene	abundance	j_gene	d_gene	CDR3aa	CDR3nt
TRBV7-2	.	TRBJ1-6	TRBD1	CASSSLSGTVGQSSPLHF	TGTGCCAGCAGCTCTCTATCTGGGACAGTCGGGCAAAGTTCACCCCTCCACTTT
TRBV19	.	TRBJ1-6	.	CASNRLAPNNSPLHF	TGTGCCAGTAACCGACTCGCGCCCAATAATTCACCCCTCCACTTT
TRBV28	once	TRBJ1-6	.	CASSLGIGYNSPLHF	TGTGCCAGCAGTTTAGGGATAGGTTATAATTCACCCCTCCACTTT
TRBV19	.	TRBJ2-7	.	CASSIHTNYEQYF	TGTGCCAGTAGTATTCACACCAACTACGAGCAGTACTTC
TRBV20-1	.	TRBJ1-2	.	CSASRSGPNGYTF	TGCAGTGCTAGTCGGTCAGGGCCCAATGGCTACACCTTC
TRBV3-1/TRBV3-2	.	TRBJ1-2	.	CASSLLASGYTF	TGTGCCAGCAGCCTCCTCGCCTCAGGCTACACCTTC
TRBV19	.	TRBJ1-1	.	CASSSNTEAFF	TGTGCCAGTAGTAGTAATACTGAAGCTTTCTTT
TRBV15	.	TRBJ1-6	.	CATSREPPGTNSPLHF	TGTGCCACCAGCAGAGAGCCCCCCGGGACAAACTCACCCCTCCACTTT
TRBV5-3	once	TRBJ1-2	.	CARSLRRVPYGYTF	TGTGCCAGAAGCCTACGACGTGTCCCCTATGGCTACACCTTC
TRBV5-1	.	TRBJ1-2	.	CASSGPRADNNYGYTF	TGCGCCAGCAGCGGACCCCGGGCAGATAATAACTATGGCTACACCTTC
TRBV19	.	TRBJ1-2	.	CASSMARIGYGYTF	TGTGCCAGTAGCATGGCACGTATCGGCTATGGCTACACCTTC
TRBV19	few	TRBJ1-4	.	CAIVAFRVEKLFF	TGTGCCATCGTAGCTTTCAGGGTAGAAAAACTGTTTTTT
TRBV10-3	.	TRBJ1-5	TRBD1	CAISDPKGQGYQPQHF	TGTGCCATCAGTGACCCTAAAGGACAGGGCTATCAGCCCCAGCATTTT
TRBV18	.	TRBJ1-2	TRBD1	CASSPNSGTDYGYTF	TGTGCCAGCTCACCGAATTCCGGGACAGACTATGGCTACACCTTC
TRBV7-9	.	TRBJ2-7	.	CASSLVTYEQYF	TGTGCCAGCAGCTTAGTTACCTACGAGCAGTACTTC
TRBV18	once	TRBJ1-5	.	CASSLEPDNQPQHF	TGTGCCAGCTCCCTCGAGCCCGACAATCAGCCCCAGCATTTT
TRBV11-2	once	TRBJ2-7	.	CASSLYRGPYEQYF	TGTGCCAGCAGCTTATATCGGGGGCCCTACGAGCAGTACTTC
TRBV25-1	.	TRBJ1-2	TRBD1	CASSTRQGGNYGYTF	TGTGCCAGCAGTACCCGACAGGGGGGCAACTATGGCTACACCTTC
TRBV9	.	TRBJ2-5	.	CASSVVVDGETQYF	TGTGCCAGCAGCGTAGTAGTTGACGGAGAGACCCAGTACTTC
TRBV5-1	.	TRBJ1-3	.	CASRAGGGRGNTIYF	TGCGCCAGCAGAGCCGGAGGGGGGCGCGGGAACACCATATATTTT
TRBV18	.	TRBJ2-7	.	CASSPKSRAEQYF	TGTGCCAGCTCACCAAAATCCAGGGCCGAGCAGTACTTC
TRBV5-5	.	TRBJ2-3	.	CASSAETDTQYF	TGTGCCAGCAGCGCAGAGACAGATACGCAGTATTTT
TRBV29-1	once	TRBJ2-1	.	CSVRGRSSYNEQFF	TGCAGCGTAAGGGGGAGATCCTCCTACAATGAGCAGTTCTTC
TRBV15	few	TRBJ2-7	.	CATSRDGRQEIYEQYF	TGTGCCACCAGCAGAGATGGTAGACAGGAGATATACGAGCAGTACTTC
TRBV5-4	.	TRBJ2-7	TRBD2	CASSLAPGGLSSYEQYF	TGTGCCAGCAGCTTGGCCCCGGGAGGGCTTAGCTCCTACGAGCAGTACTTC
TRBV5-6	.	TRBJ2-2	.	CASSLAMNTGELFF	TGTGCCAGCAGCTTGGCGATGAACACCGGGGAGCTGTTTTTT
TRBV5-1	.	TRBJ1-1	.	CASREGTNTEAFF	TGCGCCAGCAGGGAGGGGACGAACACTGAAGCTTTCTTT
TRBV6-5	few	TRBJ1-2	.	CASSYRGYGYTF	TGTGCCAGCAGTTACAGGGGCTATGGCTACACCTTC
TRBV12-3/TRBV12-4	once	TRBJ1-3	.	CASSTGTWSYF	TGTGCCAGCAGCACCGGGACGTGGTCATATTTT
TRBV5-1	once	TRBJ2-2	.	CASSLMGRGVSDTGELFF	TGCGCCAGCAGCTTGATGGGTAGGGGCGTGAGTGACACCGGGGAGCTGTTTTTT
TRBV28	.	TRBJ1-1	.	CASSFGWWTEAFF	TGTGCCAGCAGTTTCGGCTGGTGGACTGAAGCTTTCTTT
TRBV11-2	.	TRBJ1-3	.	CASSSGLAPGNTIYF	TGTGCCAGCAGCTCCGGACTCGCACCTGGAAACACCATATATTTT
TRBV12-3/TRBV12-4	.	TRBJ1-5	.	CASSPLGRQPQHF	TGTGCCAGCAGCCCCCTGGGAAGGCAGCCCCAGCATTTT
TRBV3-1/TRBV3-2	.	TRBJ1-1	TRBD1	CASSPQGAYTEAFF	TGTGCCAGCAGCCCGCAGGGGGCTTACACTGAAGCTTTCTTT